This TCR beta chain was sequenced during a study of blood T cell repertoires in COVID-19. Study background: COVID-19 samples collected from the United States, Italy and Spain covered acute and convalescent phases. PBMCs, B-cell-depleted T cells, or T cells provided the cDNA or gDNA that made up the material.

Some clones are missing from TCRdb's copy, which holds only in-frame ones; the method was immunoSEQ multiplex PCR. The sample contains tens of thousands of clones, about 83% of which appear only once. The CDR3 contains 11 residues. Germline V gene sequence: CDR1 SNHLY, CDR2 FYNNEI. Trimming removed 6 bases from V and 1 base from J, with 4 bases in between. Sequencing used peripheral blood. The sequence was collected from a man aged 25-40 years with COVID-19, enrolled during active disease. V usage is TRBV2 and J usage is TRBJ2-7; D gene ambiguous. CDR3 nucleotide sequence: TGTGCCAGCAGACAGTCCTACGAGCAGTACTTC. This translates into CASRQSYEQYF.